This T cell receptor beta chain was sequenced for a study of blood T cell repertoires in COVID-19. Background on the study: Nucleic acid was either cDNA or gDNA, and it came from T cells, B-cell-depleted T cells, or PBMCs.

With 4 bases clipped from V and 4 bases from J, the junction kept 13 bases outside the gene matches. Per the germline V gene, CDR1 is SGHRS and CDR2 is YFSETQ. The CDR3 runs to 17 residues. Source study methods: Amplification of reference gene primers was used by the study to estimate nucleated cell counts. Data came from immunoSEQ multiplex PCR; TCRdb stores just in-frame clones and leaves some out. The V and J calls and clone size are taken from that table; D and trimming were inferred from the DNA. This sample has 55,000 or so clones, with over 70% found just once. The TCR comes from a man aged 55 to 70 with acute or convalescent COVID-19. The rearrangement joins TRBV5-1 to TRBJ2-2; TRBD1 agrees at 7 bases. The source material was peripheral blood. Here the CDR3 DNA reads TGCGCCAGCAGCATTGTCGACAGGGCGATGGGCACCGGGGAGCTGTTTTTT. Translation: CASSIVDRAMGTGELFF.